The rows below give T cell receptor beta chains drawn from one sample of a study of blood T cell repertoires in COVID-19. Assay: immunoSEQ multiplex PCR; the TCRdb copy retains only in-frame clones and omits some. Of 200,000 to 250,000 clones listed, 80% were seen once; the top ten hold 9.5% to 15%. The source material was peripheral blood. The receptors shown here come from a human donor in a cohort sampled during active COVID-19. Both conserved end residues are part of each CDR3. The order of the fields is V gene, CDR3 length, J gene, CDR3 protein.

>TRBV2|13|TRBJ2-3
CASSALAVDTQYF
>TRBV27|16|TRBJ1-5
CASSSKGGYSNQPQHF
>TRBV29-1|12|TRBJ1-2
CSVAGGPWGYTF
>TRBV4-1|16|TRBJ1-5
CASSQAVGGAGQPQHF
>TRBV9|15|TRBJ1-3
CASSPGRGGENTIYF
>TRBV7-9|13|TRBJ1-5
CASSSTGSQPQHF
>TRBV18|16|TRBJ2-1
CASSPPGPEVYNEQFF
>TRBV24-1|16|TRBJ2-1
CATSDPRTSALNEQFF
>TRBV9|14|TRBJ1-2
CASSVASQGFGYTF
>TRBV5-1|13|TRBJ2-6
CASTPLGANVLTF
>TRBV5-5|15|TRBJ1-2
CASSLDWDRAQGNTF
>TRBV5-4|15|TRBJ1-2
CASSLGREGDYGYTF
>TRBV28|17|TRBJ1-5
CASSLYPTGTSNQPQHF
>TRBV5-1|12|TRBJ2-7
CASSLFRGEQYF
>TRBV11-2|16|TRBJ2-3
CASSLTPAGNTDTQYF
>TRBV30|15|TRBJ1-3
CAWSVSGATWNTIYF